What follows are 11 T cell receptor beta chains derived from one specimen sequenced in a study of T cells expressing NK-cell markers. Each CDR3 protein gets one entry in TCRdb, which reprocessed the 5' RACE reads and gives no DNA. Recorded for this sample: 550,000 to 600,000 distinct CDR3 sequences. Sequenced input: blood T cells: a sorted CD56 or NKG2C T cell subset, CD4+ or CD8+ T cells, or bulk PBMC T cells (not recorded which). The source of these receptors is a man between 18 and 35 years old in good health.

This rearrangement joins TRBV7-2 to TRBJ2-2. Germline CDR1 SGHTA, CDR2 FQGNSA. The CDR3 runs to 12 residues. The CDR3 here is CASSHPGGELFF.

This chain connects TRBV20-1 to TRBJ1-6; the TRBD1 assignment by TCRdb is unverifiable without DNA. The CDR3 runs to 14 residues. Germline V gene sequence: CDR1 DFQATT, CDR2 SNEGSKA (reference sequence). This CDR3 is CSAIGQGRNSPLHF.

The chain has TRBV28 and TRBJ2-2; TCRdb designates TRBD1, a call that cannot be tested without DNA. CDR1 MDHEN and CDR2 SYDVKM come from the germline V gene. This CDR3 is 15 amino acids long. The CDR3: CASSKPQGRAGELFF.

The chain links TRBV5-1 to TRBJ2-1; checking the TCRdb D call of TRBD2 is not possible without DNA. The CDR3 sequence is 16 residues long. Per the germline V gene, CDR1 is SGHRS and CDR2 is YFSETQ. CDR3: CASSIRLADRYNEQFF.

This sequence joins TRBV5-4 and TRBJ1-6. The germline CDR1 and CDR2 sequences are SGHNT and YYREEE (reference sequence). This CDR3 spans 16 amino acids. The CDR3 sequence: CASSLVPTGSGSPLHF.

The CDR3 here is CASSPSREVYEQYF. This sequence joins TRBV18 and TRBJ2-7; the TRBD2 assignment by TCRdb is unverifiable without DNA. The germline CDR1 and CDR2 sequences are KGHSH and LQKENI. CDR3 length equals 14 residues.

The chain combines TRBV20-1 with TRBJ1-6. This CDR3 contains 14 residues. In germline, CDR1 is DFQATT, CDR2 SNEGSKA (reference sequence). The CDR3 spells CSARDGVRNSPLHF.

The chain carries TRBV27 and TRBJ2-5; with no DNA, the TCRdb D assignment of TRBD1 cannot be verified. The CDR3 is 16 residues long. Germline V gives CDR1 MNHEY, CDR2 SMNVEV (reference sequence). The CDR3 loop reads CASSFLGTGQQETQYF.

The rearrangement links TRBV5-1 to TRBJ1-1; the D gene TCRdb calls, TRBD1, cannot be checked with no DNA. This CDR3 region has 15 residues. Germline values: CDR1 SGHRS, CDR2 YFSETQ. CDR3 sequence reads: CASSLTGTGDTKAFF.

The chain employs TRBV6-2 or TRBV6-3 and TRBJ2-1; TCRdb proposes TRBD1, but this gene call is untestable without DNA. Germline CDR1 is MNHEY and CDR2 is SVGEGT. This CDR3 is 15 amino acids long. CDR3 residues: CASSSDPVPGNEQFF.

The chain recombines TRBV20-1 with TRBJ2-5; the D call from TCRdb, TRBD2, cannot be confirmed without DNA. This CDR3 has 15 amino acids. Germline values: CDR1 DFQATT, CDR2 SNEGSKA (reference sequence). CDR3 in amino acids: CSAMALAGGRETQYF.